Here is one TCR beta chain with its context. Its antigen remains unidentified. Use of 60 Vbeta and 13 Jbeta primers characterized the PCR. Some clones are missing from TCRdb's copy, which holds only in-frame ones; the method was immunoSEQ multiplex PCR. The sample lists approximately 170,000 clones, 65% to 85% occurring once. This entry belongs to a study of cytomegalovirus exposure and HLA in healthy donors. Study-level background: Sequencing of 150 million to 200 million T cells in an earlier analysis found around 120 million unique TCR beta sequences. Study outcomes and limitations: Specific recognition of CMV antigens was confirmed in vitro for a few chains (all CMV-associated).

The CDR3 runs to 16 residues. Trimming shortened V by 3 bases and J by 5 bases, and 19 bases separated the two germline ends. The germline V gene has CDR1 SEHNR and CDR2 FQNEAQ (reference sequence). The sample taken for sequencing was PBMCs. The sequence was obtained from a young woman in good health and CMV-seronegative. The chain recombines TRBV7-9 with TRBJ1-1; D possibly corresponds to TRBD1 (6 bases). CDR3 protein: CASSFGQTLHRTEAFF. The CDR3, as DNA: TGTGCCAGCAGCTTCGGACAGACCCTTCATAGAACTGAAGCTTTCTTT.